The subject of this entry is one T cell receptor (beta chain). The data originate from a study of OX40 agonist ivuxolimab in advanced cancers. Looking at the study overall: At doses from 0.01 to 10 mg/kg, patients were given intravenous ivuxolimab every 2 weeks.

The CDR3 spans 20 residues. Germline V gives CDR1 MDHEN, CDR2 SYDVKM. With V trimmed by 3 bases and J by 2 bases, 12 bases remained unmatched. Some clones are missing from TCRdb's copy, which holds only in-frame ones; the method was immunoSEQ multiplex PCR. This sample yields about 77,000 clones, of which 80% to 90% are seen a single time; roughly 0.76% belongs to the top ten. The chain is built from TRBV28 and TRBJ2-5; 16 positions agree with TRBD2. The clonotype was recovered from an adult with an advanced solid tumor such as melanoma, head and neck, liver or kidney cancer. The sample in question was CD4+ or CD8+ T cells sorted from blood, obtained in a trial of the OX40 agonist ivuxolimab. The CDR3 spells CASSFAPGLAGGRDQETQYF. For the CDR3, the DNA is TGTGCCAGCAGTTTTGCGCCGGGACTAGCGGGGGGGCGTGATCAAGAGACCCAGTACTTC.